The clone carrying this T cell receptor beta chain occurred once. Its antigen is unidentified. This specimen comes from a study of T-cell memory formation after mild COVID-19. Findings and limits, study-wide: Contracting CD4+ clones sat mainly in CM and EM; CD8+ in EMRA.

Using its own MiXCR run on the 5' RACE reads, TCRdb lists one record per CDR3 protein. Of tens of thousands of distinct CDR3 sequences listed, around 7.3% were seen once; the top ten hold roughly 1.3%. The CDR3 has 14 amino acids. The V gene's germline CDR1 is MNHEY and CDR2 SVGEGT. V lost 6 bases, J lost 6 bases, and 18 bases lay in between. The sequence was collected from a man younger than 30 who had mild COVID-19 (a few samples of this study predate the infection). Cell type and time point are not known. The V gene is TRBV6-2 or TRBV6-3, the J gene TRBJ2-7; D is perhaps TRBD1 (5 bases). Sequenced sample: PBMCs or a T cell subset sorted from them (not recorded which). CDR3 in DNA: TGTGCCAGCAGGACAACAGGCAACTTGGGCGAGCAGTACTTC. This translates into CASRTTGNLGEQYF.